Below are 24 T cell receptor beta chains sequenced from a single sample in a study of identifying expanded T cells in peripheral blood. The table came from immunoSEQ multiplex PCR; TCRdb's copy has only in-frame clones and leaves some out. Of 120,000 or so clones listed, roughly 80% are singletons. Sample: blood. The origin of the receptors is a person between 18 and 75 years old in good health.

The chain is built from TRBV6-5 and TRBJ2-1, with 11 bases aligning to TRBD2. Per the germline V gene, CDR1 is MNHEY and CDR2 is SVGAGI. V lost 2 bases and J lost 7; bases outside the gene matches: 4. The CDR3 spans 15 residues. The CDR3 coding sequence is TGTGCCAGCAGTTACGGGACTAGCGGAAGTAATGAGCAGTTCTTC. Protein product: CASSYGTSGSNEQFF.

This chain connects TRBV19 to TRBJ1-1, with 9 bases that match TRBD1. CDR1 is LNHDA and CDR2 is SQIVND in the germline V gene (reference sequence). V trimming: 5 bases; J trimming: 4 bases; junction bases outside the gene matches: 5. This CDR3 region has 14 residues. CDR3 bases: TGTGCCAGTAGTCCACAGGGGGCTCTCACTGAAGCTTTCTTT. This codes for CASSPQGALTEAFF.

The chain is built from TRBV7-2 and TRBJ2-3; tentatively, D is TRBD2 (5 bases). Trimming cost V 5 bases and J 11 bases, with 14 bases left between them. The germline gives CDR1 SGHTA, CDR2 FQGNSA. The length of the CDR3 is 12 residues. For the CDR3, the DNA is TGTGCCAGCAGCCAGTCGGGGTTGGGGCAGTATTTT. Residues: CASSQSGLGQYF.

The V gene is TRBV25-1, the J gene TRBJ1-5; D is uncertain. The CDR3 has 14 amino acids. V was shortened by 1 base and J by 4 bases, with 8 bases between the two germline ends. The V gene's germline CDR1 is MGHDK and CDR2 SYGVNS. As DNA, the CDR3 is TGTGCCAGCAGTGAATCTCAGCGAAATCAGCCCCAGCATTTT. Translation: CASSESQRNQPQHF.

The CDR3 DNA follows: TGCGCCAGCAGCCAAAGGGGCAGGGGAACTGAAGCTTTCTTT. Translated, it gives CASSQRGRGTEAFF. This chain uses TRBV4-3 with TRBJ1-1; D is perhaps TRBD1 (6 bases). V was cut by 2 bases and J by 5 bases, with 12 bases left in between. The germline CDR1 and CDR2 sequences are LGHNA and YSLEER. The CDR3 loop spans 14 amino acids.

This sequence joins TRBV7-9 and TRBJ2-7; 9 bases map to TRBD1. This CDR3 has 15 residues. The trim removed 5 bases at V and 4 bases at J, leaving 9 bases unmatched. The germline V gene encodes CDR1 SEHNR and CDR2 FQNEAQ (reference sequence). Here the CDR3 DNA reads TGTGCCAGCAGCGCCTCGGGACAGGGATCGTACGAGCAGTACTTC. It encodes CASSASGQGSYEQYF.

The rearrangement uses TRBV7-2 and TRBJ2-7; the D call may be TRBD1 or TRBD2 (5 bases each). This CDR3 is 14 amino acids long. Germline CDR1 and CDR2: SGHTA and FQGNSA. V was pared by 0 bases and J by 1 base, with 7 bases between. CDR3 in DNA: TGTGCCAGCAGCTTAGCTGGGGGATCCTACGAGCAGTACTTC. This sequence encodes CASSLAGGSYEQYF.

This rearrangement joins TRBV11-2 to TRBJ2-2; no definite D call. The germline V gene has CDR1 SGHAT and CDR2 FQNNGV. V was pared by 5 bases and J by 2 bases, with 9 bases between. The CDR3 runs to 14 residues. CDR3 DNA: TGTGCCAGCAGCCTTGTACCTAACACCGGGGAGCTGTTTTTT. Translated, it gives CASSLVPNTGELFF.

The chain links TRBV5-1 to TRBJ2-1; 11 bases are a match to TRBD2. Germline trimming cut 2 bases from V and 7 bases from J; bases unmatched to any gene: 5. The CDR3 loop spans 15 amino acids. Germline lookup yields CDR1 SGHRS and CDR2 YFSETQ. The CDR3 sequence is CASSFLAGGANEQFF. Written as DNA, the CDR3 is TGCGCCAGCAGCTTCCTAGCGGGGGGAGCGAATGAGCAGTTCTTC.

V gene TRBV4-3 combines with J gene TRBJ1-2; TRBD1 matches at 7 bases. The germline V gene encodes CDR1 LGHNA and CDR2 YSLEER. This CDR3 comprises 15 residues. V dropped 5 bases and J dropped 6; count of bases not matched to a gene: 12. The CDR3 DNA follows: TGCGCCAGCAGCTTCTGGTCACAGGGGACGCATGGCTACACCTTC. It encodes CASSFWSQGTHGYTF.

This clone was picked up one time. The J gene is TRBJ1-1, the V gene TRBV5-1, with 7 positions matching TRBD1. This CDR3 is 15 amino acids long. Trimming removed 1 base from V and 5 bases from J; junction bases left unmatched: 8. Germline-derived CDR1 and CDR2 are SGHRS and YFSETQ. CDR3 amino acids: CASSLRQGGSTEAFF. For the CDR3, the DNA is TGCGCCAGCAGCTTGCGACAGGGTGGTTCGACTGAAGCTTTCTTT. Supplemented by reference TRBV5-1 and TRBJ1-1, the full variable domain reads KAGVTQTPRYLIKTRGQQVTLSCSPISGHRSVSWYQQTPGQGLQFLFEYFSETQRNKGNFPGRFSGRQFSNSRSEMNVSTLELGDSALYLCASSLRQGGSTEAFFGQGTRLTVV.

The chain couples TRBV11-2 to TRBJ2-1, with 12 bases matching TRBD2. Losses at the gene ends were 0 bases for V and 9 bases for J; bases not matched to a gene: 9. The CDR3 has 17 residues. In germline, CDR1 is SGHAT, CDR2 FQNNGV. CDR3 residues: CASSLDLGLAGIFEQFF. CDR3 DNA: TGTGCCAGCAGCTTAGATCTTGGACTAGCGGGGATTTTTGAGCAGTTCTTC.

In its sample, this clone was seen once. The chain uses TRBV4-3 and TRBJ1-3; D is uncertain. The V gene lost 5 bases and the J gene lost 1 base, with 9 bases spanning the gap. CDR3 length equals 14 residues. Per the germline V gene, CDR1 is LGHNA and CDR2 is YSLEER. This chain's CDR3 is CASSRSGSGNTIYF. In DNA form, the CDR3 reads TGCGCCAGCAGCAGGAGCGGGTCTGGAAACACCATATATTTT.

CDR3 sequence reads: CASSYGTLYEQYF. The CDR3 DNA reads as TGTGCCAGCAGCTACGGGACACTCTACGAGCAGTACTTC. The rearrangement uses TRBV7-9 and TRBJ2-7; possible D gene TRBD1, 6 bases. Germline CDR1 is SEHNR and CDR2 is FQNEAQ (reference sequence). There are 13 residues in the CDR3. V was pared by 4 bases and J by 3 bases, with 10 bases between.

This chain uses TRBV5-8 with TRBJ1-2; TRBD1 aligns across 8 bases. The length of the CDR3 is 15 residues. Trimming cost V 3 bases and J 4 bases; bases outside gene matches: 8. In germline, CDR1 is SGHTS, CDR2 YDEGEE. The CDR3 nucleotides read TGTGCCAGCAGCTCCTGGGGCAGGGGGCTCTATGGCTACACCTTC. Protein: CASSSWGRGLYGYTF. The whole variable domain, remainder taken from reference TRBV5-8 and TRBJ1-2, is EAGVTQSPTHLIKTRGQQATLRCSPISGHTSVYWYQQALGLGLQFLLWYDEGEERNRGNFPPRFSGRQFPNYSSELNVNALELEDSALYLCASSSWGRGLYGYTFGSGTRLTVV.

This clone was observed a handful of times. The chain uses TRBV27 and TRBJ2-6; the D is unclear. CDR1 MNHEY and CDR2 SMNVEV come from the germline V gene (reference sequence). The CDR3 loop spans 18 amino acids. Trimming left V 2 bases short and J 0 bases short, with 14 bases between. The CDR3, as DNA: TGTGCCAGCAGTTTAAGGGCAGGCATACTCTCTGGGGCCAACGTCCTGACTTTC. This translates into CASSLRAGILSGANVLTF.

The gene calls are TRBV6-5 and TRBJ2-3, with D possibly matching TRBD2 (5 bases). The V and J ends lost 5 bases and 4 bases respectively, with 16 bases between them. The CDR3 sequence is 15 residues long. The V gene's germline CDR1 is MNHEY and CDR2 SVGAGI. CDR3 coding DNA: TGTGCCAGCAGTCCAGACTGGGAGTCGGCAGATACGCAGTATTTT. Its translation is CASSPDWESADTQYF.

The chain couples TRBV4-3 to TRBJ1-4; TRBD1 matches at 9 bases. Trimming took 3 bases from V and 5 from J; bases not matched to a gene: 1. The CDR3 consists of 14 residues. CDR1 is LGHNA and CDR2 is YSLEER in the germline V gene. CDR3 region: CASSQGTGNEKLFF. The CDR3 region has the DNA TGCGCCAGCAGCCAGGGGACAGGGAATGAAAAACTGTTTTTT.

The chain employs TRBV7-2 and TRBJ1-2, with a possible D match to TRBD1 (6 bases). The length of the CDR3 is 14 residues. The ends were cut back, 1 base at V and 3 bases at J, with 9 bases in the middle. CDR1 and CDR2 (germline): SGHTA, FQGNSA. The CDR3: CASSLGRTDYGYTF. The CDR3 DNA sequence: TGTGCCAGCAGCTTAGGGAGGACAGACTATGGCTACACCTTC.

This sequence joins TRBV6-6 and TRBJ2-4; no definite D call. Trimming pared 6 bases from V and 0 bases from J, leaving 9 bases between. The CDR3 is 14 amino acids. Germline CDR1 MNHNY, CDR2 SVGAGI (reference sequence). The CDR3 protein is CASRREIAKNIQYF. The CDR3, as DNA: TGTGCCAGCAGGCGCGAGATAGCCAAAAACATTCAGTACTTC.

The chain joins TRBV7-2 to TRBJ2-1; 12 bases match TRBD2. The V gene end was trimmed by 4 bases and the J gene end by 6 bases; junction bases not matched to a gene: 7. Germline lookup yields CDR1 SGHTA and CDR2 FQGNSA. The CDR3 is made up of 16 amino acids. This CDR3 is CASSSRTSGVSNEQFF. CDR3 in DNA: TGTGCCAGCAGCTCCAGGACTAGCGGGGTCTCCAATGAGCAGTTCTTC.

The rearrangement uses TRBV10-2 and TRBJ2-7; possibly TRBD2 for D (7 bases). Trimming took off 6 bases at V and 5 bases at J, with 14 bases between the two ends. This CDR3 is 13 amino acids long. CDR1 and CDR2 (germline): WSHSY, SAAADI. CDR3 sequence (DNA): TGCGCCAGCAGGAAGCCGGGGGGCCACGAGCAGTACTTC. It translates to CASRKPGGHEQYF.

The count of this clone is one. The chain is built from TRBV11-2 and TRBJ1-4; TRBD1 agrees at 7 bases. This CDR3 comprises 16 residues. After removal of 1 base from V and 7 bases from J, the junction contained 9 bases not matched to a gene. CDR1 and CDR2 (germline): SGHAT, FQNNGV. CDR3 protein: CASSLVGAGGSEKLFF. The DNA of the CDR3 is TGTGCCAGCAGCTTAGTAGGGGCAGGGGGAAGTGAAAAACTGTTTTTT.

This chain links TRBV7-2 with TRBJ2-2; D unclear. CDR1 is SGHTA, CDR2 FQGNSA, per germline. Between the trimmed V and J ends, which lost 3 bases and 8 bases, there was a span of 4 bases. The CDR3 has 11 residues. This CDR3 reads CASSFEGELFF. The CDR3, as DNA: TGTGCCAGCAGCTTTGAAGGGGAGCTGTTTTTT.